This T cell receptor (beta chain) appears in the sequencing data of a study of OX40 agonist ivuxolimab in advanced cancers. Notes on the study in general: Researchers did not establish what antigens the expanded peripheral T cells target.

Sequencing was performed with immunoSEQ multiplex PCR; in TCRdb, only in-frame clones are kept and a portion is missing. The table includes about 18,000 clones, approximately 85% detected once. Turning to this clone: Its antigen is not identified. Other DNA sequences in this specimen translate into the identical CDR3.

This CDR3 contains 12 residues. V gave up 2 bases and J gave up 4 bases, with 3 bases separating them. Germline CDR1 and CDR2: MNHEY and SMNVEV (reference sequence). The input for sequencing was CD4+ or CD8+ T cells sorted from blood, taken in a trial of the OX40 agonist ivuxolimab. The genes are TRBV27 and TRBJ2-1; no clear D. This clonotype was obtained from an adult with an advanced solid tumor such as melanoma, head and neck, liver or kidney cancer. In nucleotides, the CDR3 is TGTGCCAGCAGTTTAGGTTACAATGAGCAGTTCTTC. This translates into CASSLGYNEQFF.